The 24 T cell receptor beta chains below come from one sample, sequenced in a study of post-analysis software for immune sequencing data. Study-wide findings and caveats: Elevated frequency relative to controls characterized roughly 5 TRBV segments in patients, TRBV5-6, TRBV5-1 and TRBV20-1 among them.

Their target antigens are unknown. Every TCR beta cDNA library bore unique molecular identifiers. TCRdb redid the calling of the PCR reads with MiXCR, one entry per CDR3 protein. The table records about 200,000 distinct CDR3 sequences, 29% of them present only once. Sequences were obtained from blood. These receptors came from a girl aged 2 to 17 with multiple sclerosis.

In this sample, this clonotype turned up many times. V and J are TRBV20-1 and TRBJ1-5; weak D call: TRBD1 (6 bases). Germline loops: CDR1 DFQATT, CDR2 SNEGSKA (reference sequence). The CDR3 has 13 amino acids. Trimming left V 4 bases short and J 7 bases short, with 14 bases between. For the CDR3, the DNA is TGCAGTGCTAACGGGGGCCAGAGCCAGCCCCAGCATTTT. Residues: CSANGGQSQPQHF.

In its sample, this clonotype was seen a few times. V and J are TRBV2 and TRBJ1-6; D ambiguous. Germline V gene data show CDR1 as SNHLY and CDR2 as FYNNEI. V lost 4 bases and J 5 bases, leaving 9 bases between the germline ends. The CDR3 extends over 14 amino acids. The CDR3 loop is CASSGTTNNSPLHF. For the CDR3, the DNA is TGTGCCAGCAGTGGGACTACCAATAATTCACCCCTCCACTTT.

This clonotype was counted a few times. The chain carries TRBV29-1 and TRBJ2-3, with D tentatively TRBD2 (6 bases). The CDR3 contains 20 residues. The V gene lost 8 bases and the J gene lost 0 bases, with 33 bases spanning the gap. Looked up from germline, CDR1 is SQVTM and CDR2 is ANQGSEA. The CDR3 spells CSTQRGMGRILRESTDTQYF. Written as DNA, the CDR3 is TGCAGCACCCAAAGGGGCATGGGGAGGATACTCCGGGAGAGCACAGATACGCAGTATTTT.

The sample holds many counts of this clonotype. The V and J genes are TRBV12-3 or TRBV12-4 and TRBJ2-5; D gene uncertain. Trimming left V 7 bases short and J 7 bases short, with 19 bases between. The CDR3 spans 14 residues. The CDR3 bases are TGTGCCAGCACCCAACTGGTCGGCACGGGGACCCAGTACTTC. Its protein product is CASTQLVGTGTQYF.

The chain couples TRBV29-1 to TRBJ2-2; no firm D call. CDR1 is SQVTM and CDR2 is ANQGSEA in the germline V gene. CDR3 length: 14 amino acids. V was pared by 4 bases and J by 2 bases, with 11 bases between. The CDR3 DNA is TGCAGCGTTGGGGCAGCGACAAACACCGGGGAGCTGTTTTTT. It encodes CSVGAATNTGELFF.

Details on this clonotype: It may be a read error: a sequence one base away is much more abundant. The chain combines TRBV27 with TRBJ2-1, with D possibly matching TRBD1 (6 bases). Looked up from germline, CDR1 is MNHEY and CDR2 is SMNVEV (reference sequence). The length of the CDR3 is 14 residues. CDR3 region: CSSSWRTDYNEQFF. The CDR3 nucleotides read TGTTCCAGCAGTTGGCGGACAGATTACAATGAGCAGTTCTTC.

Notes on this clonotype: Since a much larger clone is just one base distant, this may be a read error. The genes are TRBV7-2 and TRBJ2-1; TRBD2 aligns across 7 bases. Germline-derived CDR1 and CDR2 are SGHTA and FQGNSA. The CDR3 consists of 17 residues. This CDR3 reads CAISPVAAGAAYNEQFF. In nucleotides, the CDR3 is TGTGCCATCAGCCCCGTGGCCGCGGGAGCCGCCTACAATGAGCAGTTCTTC.

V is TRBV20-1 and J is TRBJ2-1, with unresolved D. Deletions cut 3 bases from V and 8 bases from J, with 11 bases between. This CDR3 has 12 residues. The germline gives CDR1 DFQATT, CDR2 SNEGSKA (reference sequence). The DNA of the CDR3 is TGCAGTGCTAGTTTGGGGTTTGATGAGCAGTTCTTC. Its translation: CSASLGFDEQFF.

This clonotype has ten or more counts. CDR3 nucleotide sequence: TGTGCCAGCACCAACCGATCCCCCTACGAGCAGTACTTC. It translates to CASTNRSPYEQYF. This chain links TRBV2 with TRBJ2-7; D not resolved. CDR1 and CDR2 (germline): SNHLY, FYNNEI. V lost 7 bases and J 2 bases, leaving 12 bases between the germline ends. This CDR3 is built from 13 residues.

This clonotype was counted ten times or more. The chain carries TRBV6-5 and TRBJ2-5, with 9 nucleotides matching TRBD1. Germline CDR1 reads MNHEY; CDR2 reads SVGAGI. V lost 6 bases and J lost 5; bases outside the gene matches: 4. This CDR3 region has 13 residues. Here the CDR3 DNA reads TGTGCCAGCAGGAGGGACAGGGAGGAGACCCAGTACTTC. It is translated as CASRRDREETQYF.

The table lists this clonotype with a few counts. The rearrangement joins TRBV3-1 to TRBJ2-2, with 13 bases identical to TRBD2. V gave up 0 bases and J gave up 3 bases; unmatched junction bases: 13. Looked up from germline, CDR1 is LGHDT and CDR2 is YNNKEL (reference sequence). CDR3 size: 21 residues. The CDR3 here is CASSQESGGLAGVGDTGELFF. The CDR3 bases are TGTGCCAGCAGCCAAGAGTCAGGTGGACTAGCGGGGGTCGGGGACACCGGGGAGCTGTTTTTT.

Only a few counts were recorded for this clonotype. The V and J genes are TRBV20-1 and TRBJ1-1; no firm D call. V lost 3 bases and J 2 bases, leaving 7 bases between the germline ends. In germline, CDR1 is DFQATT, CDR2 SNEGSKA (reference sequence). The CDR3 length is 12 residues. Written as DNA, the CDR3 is TGCAGTGCTAGGGAGGACAACACTGAAGCTTTCTTT. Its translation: CSAREDNTEAFF.

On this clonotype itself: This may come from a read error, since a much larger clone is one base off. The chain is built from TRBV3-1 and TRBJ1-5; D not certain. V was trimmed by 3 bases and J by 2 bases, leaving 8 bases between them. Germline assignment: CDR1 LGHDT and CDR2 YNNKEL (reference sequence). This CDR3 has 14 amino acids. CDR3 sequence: CASSQSVGNQPQHF. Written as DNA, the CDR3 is TGTGCCAGCAGCCAGAGTGTGGGCAATCAGCCCCAGCATTTT.

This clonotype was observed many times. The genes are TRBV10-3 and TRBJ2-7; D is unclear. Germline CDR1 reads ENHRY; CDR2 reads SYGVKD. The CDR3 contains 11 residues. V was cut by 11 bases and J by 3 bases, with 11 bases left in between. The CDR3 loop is CAAQFVYEQYF. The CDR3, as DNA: TGTGCCGCTCAGTTTGTCTACGAGCAGTACTTC.

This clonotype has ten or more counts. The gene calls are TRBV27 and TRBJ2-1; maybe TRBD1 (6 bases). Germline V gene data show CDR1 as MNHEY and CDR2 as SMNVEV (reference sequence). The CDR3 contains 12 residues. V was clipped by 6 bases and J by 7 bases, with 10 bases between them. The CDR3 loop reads CASSQGGNEQFF. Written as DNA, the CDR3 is TGTGCCAGCAGCCAAGGGGGTAATGAGCAGTTCTTC.

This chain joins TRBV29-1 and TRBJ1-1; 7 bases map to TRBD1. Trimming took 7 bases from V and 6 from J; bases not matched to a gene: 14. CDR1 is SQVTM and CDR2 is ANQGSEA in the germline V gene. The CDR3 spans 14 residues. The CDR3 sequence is CSAAGQGTAAEAFF. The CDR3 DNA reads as TGCAGCGCCGCGGGGCAGGGGACAGCCGCTGAAGCTTTCTTT.

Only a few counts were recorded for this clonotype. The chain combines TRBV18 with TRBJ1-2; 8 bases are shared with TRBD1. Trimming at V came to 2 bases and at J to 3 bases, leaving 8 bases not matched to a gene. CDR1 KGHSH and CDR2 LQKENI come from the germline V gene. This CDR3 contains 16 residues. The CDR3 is CASSPDLAGGYYGYTF. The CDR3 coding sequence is TGTGCCAGCTCACCAGACTTGGCAGGGGGCTACTATGGCTACACCTTC.

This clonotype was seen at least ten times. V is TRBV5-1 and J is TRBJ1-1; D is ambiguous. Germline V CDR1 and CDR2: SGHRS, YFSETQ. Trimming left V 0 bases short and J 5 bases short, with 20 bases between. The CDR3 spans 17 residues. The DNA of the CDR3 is TGCGCCAGCAGCTTGGAAAAGGTTCCCCGGGCGGGGACTGAAGCTTTCTTT. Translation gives CASSLEKVPRAGTEAFF. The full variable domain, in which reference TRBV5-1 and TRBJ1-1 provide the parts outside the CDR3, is KAGVTQTPRYLIKTRGQQVTLSCSPISGHRSVSWYQQTPGQGLQFLFEYFSETQRNKGNFPGRFSGRQFSNSRSEMNVSTLELGDSALYLCASSLEKVPRAGTEAFFGQGTRLTVV.

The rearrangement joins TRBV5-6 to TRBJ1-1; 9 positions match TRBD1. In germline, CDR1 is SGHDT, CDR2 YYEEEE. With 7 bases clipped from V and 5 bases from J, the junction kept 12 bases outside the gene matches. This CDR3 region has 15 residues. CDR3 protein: CASGSVTGGETEAFF. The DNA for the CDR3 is TGTGCCAGCGGCTCCGTGACAGGGGGGGAGACTGAAGCTTTCTTT. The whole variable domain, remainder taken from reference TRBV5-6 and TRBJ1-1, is DAGVTQSPTHLIKTRGQQVTLRCSPKSGHDTVSWYQQALGQGPQFIFQYYEEEERQRGNFPDRFSGHQFPNYSSELNVNALLLGDSALYLCASGSVTGGETEAFFGQGTRLTVV.

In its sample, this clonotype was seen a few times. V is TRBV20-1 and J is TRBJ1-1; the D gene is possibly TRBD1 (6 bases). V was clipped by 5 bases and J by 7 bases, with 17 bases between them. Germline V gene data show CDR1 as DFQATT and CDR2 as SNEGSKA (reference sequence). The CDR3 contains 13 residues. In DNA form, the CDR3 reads TGCAGTGCTCCCATACTAGGACAGCTTGAAGCTTTCTTT. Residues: CSAPILGQLEAFF.

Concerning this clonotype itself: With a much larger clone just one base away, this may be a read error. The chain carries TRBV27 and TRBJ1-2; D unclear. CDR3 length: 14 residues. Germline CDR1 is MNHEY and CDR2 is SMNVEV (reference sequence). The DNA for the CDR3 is TGTGCCAACAGTTCCCTGCCCTCGGCACGTCGCTACACCTTC. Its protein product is CANSSLPSARRYTF.

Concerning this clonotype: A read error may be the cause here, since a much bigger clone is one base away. CDR3 in DNA: TGTGCCAGCAACAGGGGGGGCTACGAGCTGTACTTC. It encodes CASNRGGYELYF. The genes are TRBV28 and TRBJ2-4; tentatively, D is TRBD1 (8 bases). Germline V gene sequence: CDR1 MDHEN, CDR2 SYDVKM. This CDR3 comprises 12 residues. Trimming shortened V by 7 bases and J by 15 bases, and 19 bases separated the two germline ends.

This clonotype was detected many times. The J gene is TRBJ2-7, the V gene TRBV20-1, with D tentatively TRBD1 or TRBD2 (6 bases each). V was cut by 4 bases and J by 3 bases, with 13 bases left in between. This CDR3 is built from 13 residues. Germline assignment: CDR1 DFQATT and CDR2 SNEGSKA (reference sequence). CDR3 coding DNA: TGCAGTGCTATATTTGGGGGGCTCTACGAGCAGTACTTC. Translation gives CSAIFGGLYEQYF.

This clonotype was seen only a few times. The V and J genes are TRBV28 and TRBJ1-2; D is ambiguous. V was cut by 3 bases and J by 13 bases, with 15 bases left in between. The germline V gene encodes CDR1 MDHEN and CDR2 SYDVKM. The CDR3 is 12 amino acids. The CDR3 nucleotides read TGTGCCAGCAGTTTGTTTCGGGGATTAAGCACCTTC. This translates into CASSLFRGLSTF.